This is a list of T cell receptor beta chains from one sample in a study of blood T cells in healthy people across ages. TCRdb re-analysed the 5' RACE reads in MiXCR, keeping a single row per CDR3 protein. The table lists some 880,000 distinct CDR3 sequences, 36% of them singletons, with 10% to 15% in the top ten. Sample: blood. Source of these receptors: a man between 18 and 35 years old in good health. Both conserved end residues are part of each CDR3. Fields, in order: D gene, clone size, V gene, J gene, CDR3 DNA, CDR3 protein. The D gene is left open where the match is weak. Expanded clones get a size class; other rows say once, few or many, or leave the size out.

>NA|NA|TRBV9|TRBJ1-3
TGTGCCAGCAGCGTAGAAGGAAGGCCTGGAAACACCATATATTTT
CASSVEGRPGNTIYF
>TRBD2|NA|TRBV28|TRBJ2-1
TGTGCCAGCAGTCTCCGGACTAGCGGGAGCTCCTACAATGAGCAGTTCTTC
CASSLRTSGSSYNEQFF
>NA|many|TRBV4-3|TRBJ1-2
TGCGCCAGCAGCCAAGAAGTGGCCAGCCACTATGGCTACACCTTC
CASSQEVASHYGYTF
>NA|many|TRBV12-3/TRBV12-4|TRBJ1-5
TGTGCCAGCAGTTTAGGTGTAGGGTTGAAGCCCCAGCATTTT
CASSLGVGLKPQHF
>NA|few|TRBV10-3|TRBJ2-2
TGTGCCATCAGTGAACAGTACACCGGGGAGCTGTTTTTT
CAISEQYTGELFF
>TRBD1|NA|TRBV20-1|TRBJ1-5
TGCAGTGCTAGAGGGACAGGGAGGCAGCCCCAGCATTTT
CSARGTGRQPQHF
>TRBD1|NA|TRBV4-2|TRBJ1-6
TGTGCCAGCAGCCAAGCTGGACAGGGAAATTCACCCCTCCACTTT
CASSQAGQGNSPLHF
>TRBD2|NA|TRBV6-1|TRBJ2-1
TGTGCCAGCGTAGGGACTAGCGGGCGATACTCCTACAATGAGCAGTTCTTC
CASVGTSGRYSYNEQFF
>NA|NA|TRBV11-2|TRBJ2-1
TGTGCCAGCAGCTTAGGGGGGCGAGAACAAGAGACCCAGTTCTTC
CASSLGGREQETQFF
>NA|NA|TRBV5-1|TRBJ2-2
TGCGCCAGCAGCTTGAATATTGGGCCGAACACCGGGGAGCTGTTTTTT
CASSLNIGPNTGELFF
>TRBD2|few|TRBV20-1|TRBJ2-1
TGCAGTGCTGGGGATCTAGCGGGGGGAATAAATGAGCAGTTCTTC
CSAGDLAGGINEQFF
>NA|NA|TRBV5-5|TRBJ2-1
TGTGCCAGCAGCCCATCGAGTTGGGGGTACCAAGAGACCCAGTTCTTC
CASSPSSWGYQETQFF
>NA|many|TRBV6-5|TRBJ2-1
TGTGCCAGCAGCCAAACAGGGTTGGGACACAATGAGCAGTTCTTC
CASSQTGLGHNEQFF
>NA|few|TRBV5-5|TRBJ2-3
TGTGCCAGCAGCTCGGGGGGCGCCCCCACAGATACGCAGTATTTT
CASSSGGAPTDTQYF
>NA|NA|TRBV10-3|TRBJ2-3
TGTGCCATCACTGGCGATCCAGATACGCAGTATTTT
CAITGDPDTQYF
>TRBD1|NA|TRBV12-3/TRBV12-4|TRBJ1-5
TGTGCCAGCAGTCCACAGGGGGCGAGTCAGCCCCAGCATTTT
CASSPQGASQPQHF
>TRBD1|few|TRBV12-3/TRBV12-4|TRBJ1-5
TGTGCCAGCAGTTCAGACAGGGTAGTTCAGCCCCAGCATTTT
CASSSDRVVQPQHF
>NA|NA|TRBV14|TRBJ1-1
TGTGCCAGCAGCCAAATAGGGGGACTGTCTTGGTACACTGAAGCTTTCTTT
CASSQIGGLSWYTEAFF
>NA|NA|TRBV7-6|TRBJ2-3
TGTGCCAGCAGCCCTCGTGTCCCGTCCCCCACAGATACGCAGTATTTT
CASSPRVPSPTDTQYF
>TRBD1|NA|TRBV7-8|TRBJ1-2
TGTGCCAGCAGCTTAGTTCACAGGGGGCGCGACTATGGCTACACCTTC
CASSLVHRGRDYGYTF
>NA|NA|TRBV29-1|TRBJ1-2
TGCAGCGCCCAACCGGACTTCGGGGGCTACACCTTC
CSAQPDFGGYTF
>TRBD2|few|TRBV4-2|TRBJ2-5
TGTGCCAGCAGCCAAGATAGAACTAGCGGCAGAGAGACCCAGTACTTC
CASSQDRTSGRETQYF
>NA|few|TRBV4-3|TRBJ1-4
TGCGCCAGCAGCCAAGAAGGGACAACTAATGAAAAACTGTTTTTT
CASSQEGTTNEKLFF
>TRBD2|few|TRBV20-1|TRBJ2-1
TGCAGTGCTGCCGATAGGGTCGGGGGGGGAGTCAATGAGCAGTTCTTC
CSAADRVGGGVNEQFF
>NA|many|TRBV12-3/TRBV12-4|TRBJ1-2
TGTGCCAGCAGCCTCGGAGGGGGCTACACCTTC
CASSLGGGYTF
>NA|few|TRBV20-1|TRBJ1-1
TGCAGTGCTAGAGATGGTCAGGGTGACACTGAAGCTTTCTTT
CSARDGQGDTEAFF